One and the same sample provided the 12 T cell receptor beta chains below, sequenced in a study of monozygotic twins with inflammatory bowel disease. With the 5' RACE reads reprocessed, TCRdb shows one record per CDR3 protein and no DNA. This table holds over 200,000 distinct CDR3 sequences. Sequencing used blood. Receptor source: a human donor with ulcerative colitis or Crohn's disease, or a healthy co-twin of an affected twin (not recorded which).

The rearrangement links TRBV2 to TRBJ1-5; TCRdb's assignment of TRBD1 cannot be checked, as there is no DNA. From germline, CDR1 is SNHLY and CDR2 FYNNEI. The CDR3 spans 15 residues. CDR3 amino acids: CASSLGTAFNQPQHF.

The V gene is TRBV28, the J gene TRBJ2-1; no DNA is available, so the TRBD2 call from TCRdb remains unchecked. Per the germline V gene, CDR1 is MDHEN and CDR2 is SYDVKM. The CDR3 spans 16 residues. The CDR3 sequence is CASRTTSGGDRDEQFF. Together with reference TRBV28 and TRBJ2-1, the CDR3 gives the full variable domain: DVKVTQSSRYLVKRTGEKVFLECVQDMDHENMFWYRQDPGLGLRLIYFSYDVKMKEKGDIPEGYSVSREKKERFSLILESASTNQTSMYLCASRTTSGGDRDEQFFGPGTRLTVL.

The genes are TRBV2 and TRBJ2-4; TCRdb's D call of TRBD1 is untestable without DNA. The germline V gene has CDR1 SNHLY and CDR2 FYNNEI. This CDR3 spans 14 amino acids. CDR3 loop: CASRARFVHPIQYF.

V gene TRBV29-1 combines with J gene TRBJ2-1; TCRdb's D call of TRBD1 is untestable without DNA. Germline CDR1 is SQVTM and CDR2 is ANQGSEA. The CDR3 is 15 amino acids. CDR3 loop: CSVLAGFRSHNEQFF.

The chain joins TRBV20-1 to TRBJ1-2; TCRdb names TRBD1, which stays unverified in the absence of DNA. Germline V lookup: CDR1 DFQATT, CDR2 SNEGSKA (reference sequence). The CDR3 is 15 residues long. The CDR3 is CSAPNLGQPIYGYTF.

This chain links TRBV19 with TRBJ2-1; as DNA is missing, the TRBD1 call by TCRdb cannot be tested. Germline V gene lookup returns CDR1 LNHDA and CDR2 SQIVND (reference sequence). This CDR3 spans 14 amino acids. Here the CDR3 reads CASSTLTGAKVRFF.

The chain links TRBV7-2 to TRBJ2-1. The CDR3 runs to 11 residues. Germline-derived CDR1 and CDR2 are SGHTA and FQGNSA. CDR3 residues: CASSFVNEQFF.

V usage is TRBV5-1 and J usage is TRBJ2-5; the TCRdb D gene call, TRBD1, has no DNA to confirm it. The CDR3 has 14 amino acids. The germline CDR1 and CDR2 sequences are SGHRS and YFSETQ. This chain's CDR3 is CASSPGQGRETQYF.

The genes are TRBV20-1 and TRBJ2-3; without DNA, the TCRdb call of TRBD2 cannot be checked. CDR1 and CDR2 (germline): DFQATT, SNEGSKA (reference sequence). The CDR3 is 14 amino acids. The CDR3 protein is CSGRLAGATDTQYF.

The chain is built from TRBV2 and TRBJ2-2; TCRdb's D gene call, TRBD2, goes unchecked for lack of DNA. Germline CDR1 SNHLY, CDR2 FYNNEI. CDR3 length: 15 residues. The CDR3 protein is CASSGSGGATGELFF.

The chain links TRBV5-1 to TRBJ2-3; TCRdb indicates TRBD2, and absent DNA this call remains unverified. Germline V lookup: CDR1 SGHRS, CDR2 YFSETQ. There are 13 residues in the CDR3. The CDR3 sequence is CASSPGLADTQYF.

The J gene is TRBJ1-5, the V gene TRBV14. Germline CDR1 is SGHDN and CDR2 is FVKESK. This CDR3 is built from 12 residues. The CDR3 sequence: CASSHSNQPQHF.